This is a list of T cell receptor beta chains from one sample in a study of blood T cell repertoires in COVID-19. The protocol was immunoSEQ multiplex PCR, while the TCRdb copy is restricted to in-frame clones and leaves out a portion. This table holds about 290,000 clones, around four fifths found once. Source material: peripheral blood. The receptors stem from a woman aged 50 to 60 with active or convalescent COVID-19. CDR3s include the opening cysteine and the closing phenylalanine or tryptophan. Fields, in order: V gene, J gene, clone size, D gene, CDR3 protein, CDR3 DNA. D genes are given only for firm matches. Size is omitted from some rows. Given values are once, few, many or a class for expanded clones.

v_gene: TRBV5-5; j_gene: TRBJ1-4; abundance: NA; d_gene: TRBD1; CDR3aa: CASSSGQGLPNEKLFF; CDR3nt: TGTGCCAGCAGCTCCGGACAGGGTCTACCTAATGAAAAACTGTTTTTT
v_gene: TRBV9; j_gene: TRBJ1-2; abundance: NA; d_gene: NA; CDR3aa: CASSVSTSTHPGANYGYTF; CDR3nt: TGTGCCAGCAGCGTCTCAACCTCGACACATCCGGGGGCTAACTATGGCTACACCTTC
v_gene: TRBV27; j_gene: TRBJ1-3; abundance: NA; d_gene: TRBD1; CDR3aa: CASSLTGGAGNTIYF; CDR3nt: TGTGCCAGCAGCCTGACAGGGGGTGCTGGAAACACCATATATTTT
v_gene: TRBV24-1; j_gene: TRBJ1-5; abundance: NA; d_gene: TRBD1; CDR3aa: CATSDRQTGGNQPQHF; CDR3nt: TGTGCCACCAGTGATCGCCAGACAGGGGGAAATCAGCCCCAGCATTTT
v_gene: TRBV2; j_gene: TRBJ1-3; abundance: NA; d_gene: TRBD1; CDR3aa: CASSRDSQNTIYF; CDR3nt: TGTGCCAGCAGTCGGGACAGCCAAAACACCATATATTTT
v_gene: TRBV2; j_gene: TRBJ2-2; abundance: NA; d_gene: NA; CDR3aa: CASKQDNTGELFF; CDR3nt: TGTGCCAGCAAACAGGATAACACCGGGGAGCTGTTTTTT
v_gene: TRBV27; j_gene: TRBJ1-1; abundance: NA; d_gene: NA; CDR3aa: CASSPSKANTEAFF; CDR3nt: TGTGCCAGCAGTCCTAGCAAGGCGAACACTGAAGCTTTCTTT
v_gene: TRBV29-1; j_gene: TRBJ2-1; abundance: NA; d_gene: TRBD1; CDR3aa: CSGTDRVNEQFF; CDR3nt: TGCAGCGGGACGGACAGGGTCAATGAGCAGTTCTTC
v_gene: TRBV6-5; j_gene: TRBJ2-1; abundance: NA; d_gene: TRBD1; CDR3aa: CASKGTGYNEQFF; CDR3nt: TGTGCCAGCAAGGGGACAGGTTACAATGAGCAGTTCTTC
v_gene: TRBV2; j_gene: TRBJ1-1; abundance: once; d_gene: NA; CDR3aa: CASSPQVMNTEAFF; CDR3nt: TGTGCCAGCAGCCCTCAGGTGATGAACACTGAAGCTTTCTTT
v_gene: TRBV12-3/TRBV12-4; j_gene: TRBJ1-1; abundance: NA; d_gene: NA; CDR3aa: CASSLIFFSAF; CDR3nt: TGTGCCAGCAGTTTAATTTTCTTCAGCGCCTTT
v_gene: TRBV5-8; j_gene: TRBJ1-5; abundance: NA; d_gene: NA; CDR3aa: CASSLRQGGHQPQHF; CDR3nt: TGTGCCAGCAGCTTGAGGCAGGGTGGGCATCAGCCCCAGCATTTT
v_gene: TRBV1; j_gene: TRBJ2-4; abundance: NA; d_gene: NA; CDR3aa: CTSSLFGGRVLAKNIQYF; CDR3nt: TGCACCAGCAGCCTCTTCGGGGGGAGGGTACTAGCCAAAAACATTCAGTACTTC
v_gene: TRBV19; j_gene: TRBJ2-3; abundance: once; d_gene: NA; CDR3aa: CASRAGGLTDTQYF; CDR3nt: TGTGCCAGTAGAGCCGGTGGGCTCACAGATACGCAGTATTTT
v_gene: TRBV28; j_gene: TRBJ1-1; abundance: few; d_gene: NA; CDR3aa: CASSPDSPTEAFF; CDR3nt: TGTGCCAGCAGCCCGGACAGCCCCACTGAAGCTTTCTTT
v_gene: TRBV14; j_gene: TRBJ1-1; abundance: NA; d_gene: TRBD1; CDR3aa: CASSYDRGLAAFF; CDR3nt: TGTGCCAGCAGTTACGACAGGGGGCTCGCAGCTTTCTTT
v_gene: TRBV15; j_gene: TRBJ2-1; abundance: NA; d_gene: TRBD2; CDR3aa: CATSGLLAGGTNEQFF; CDR3nt: TGTGCCACCAGCGGACTGTTAGCGGGAGGAACGAATGAGCAGTTCTTC
v_gene: TRBV14; j_gene: TRBJ2-1; abundance: NA; d_gene: NA; CDR3aa: CASSQDGVFFYNEQFF; CDR3nt: TGTGCCAGCAGCCAAGATGGAGTTTTTTTCTACAATGAGCAGTTCTTC
v_gene: TRBV28; j_gene: TRBJ2-1; abundance: NA; d_gene: TRBD2; CDR3aa: CASSLGGLAGVWDNEQFF; CDR3nt: TGTGCCAGCAGTTTAGGGGGACTAGCGGGAGTGTGGGACAATGAGCAGTTCTTC
v_gene: TRBV11-2; j_gene: TRBJ2-5; abundance: once; d_gene: TRBD2; CDR3aa: CASSLVLAGEGVGTQYF; CDR3nt: TGTGCCAGCAGCTTAGTCCTCGCGGGAGAGGGCGTGGGGACCCAGTACTTC
v_gene: TRBV20-1; j_gene: TRBJ1-3; abundance: few; d_gene: NA; CDR3aa: CSASVSRGGTIYF; CDR3nt: TGCAGTGCTAGTGTGTCCCGCGGGGGCACCATATATTTT
v_gene: TRBV11-3; j_gene: TRBJ1-2; abundance: NA; d_gene: NA; CDR3aa: CASSPPVGCGETNYGYTF; CDR3nt: TGTGCCAGCAGCCCCCCAGTGGGTTGCGGAGAAACTAACTATGGCTACACCTTC
v_gene: TRBV2; j_gene: TRBJ1-1; abundance: NA; d_gene: NA; CDR3aa: CASSDGSPIEAFF; CDR3nt: TGTGCCAGCAGTGACGGGAGCCCTATTGAAGCTTTCTTT
v_gene: TRBV9; j_gene: TRBJ2-7; abundance: NA; d_gene: NA; CDR3aa: CASSVGRVPYEQYF; CDR3nt: TGTGCCAGCAGCGTAGGGCGGGTCCCCTACGAGCAGTACTTC
v_gene: TRBV18; j_gene: TRBJ1-2; abundance: NA; d_gene: NA; CDR3aa: CASSDTVGYGYTF; CDR3nt: TGTGCCAGCTCAGACACAGTGGGCTATGGCTACACCTTC
v_gene: TRBV5-4; j_gene: TRBJ2-2; abundance: NA; d_gene: TRBD2; CDR3aa: CASSPGGLAGTGELFF; CDR3nt: TGTGCCAGCAGCCCGGGAGGGCTAGCGGGAACCGGGGAGCTGTTTTTT
v_gene: TRBV7-8; j_gene: TRBJ2-1; abundance: NA; d_gene: TRBD2; CDR3aa: CASSLGLTSGYNEQFF; CDR3nt: TGTGCCAGCAGCTTGGGCTTGACTAGCGGATACAATGAGCAGTTCTTC
v_gene: TRBV3-1/TRBV3-2; j_gene: TRBJ2-3; abundance: NA; d_gene: TRBD2; CDR3aa: CASSPLSGRAEDTQYF; CDR3nt: TGTGCCAGCAGCCCCCTTAGCGGGAGGGCCGAGGATACGCAGTATTTT
v_gene: TRBV7-6; j_gene: TRBJ2-1; abundance: NA; d_gene: NA; CDR3aa: CASSLTFTRKEQFF; CDR3nt: TGTGCCAGCAGCCTAACCTTTACCCGAAAAGAGCAGTTCTTC
v_gene: TRBV2; j_gene: TRBJ1-4; abundance: NA; d_gene: NA; CDR3aa: CASSLQGDRGEKLFF; CDR3nt: TGTGCCAGCAGCCTACAGGGCGATCGGGGCGAAAAACTGTTTTTT
v_gene: TRBV7-3; j_gene: TRBJ1-5; abundance: NA; d_gene: NA; CDR3aa: CASSSGGNQPQHF; CDR3nt: TGTGCCAGCAGCTCAGGTGGCAATCAGCCCCAGCATTTT